This entry describes one TCR beta chain. Its antigen is still unknown. These data originate in a study of cytomegalovirus exposure and HLA in healthy donors. General study findings and limits: TCR association rates varied by HLA locus in a later analysis, with DRB1 highest and HLA-C lowest. In an earlier analysis, about 87% or about 30%: the productive usage of most TCR beta V segments. As a later analysis showed, several of the most significant clusters appeared to be linked to common viral pathogens. High sensitivity and specificity were reportedly achieved when the classifier diagnosed cytomegalovirus status.

CDR1 is MNHNS, CDR2 SASEGT, per germline. Between the trimmed V and J ends, which lost 2 bases and 4 bases, there was a span of 8 bases. The CDR3 loop spans 13 amino acids. A multiplex PCR was run with 60 Vbeta primers and 13 Jbeta primers. Using immunoSEQ multiplex PCR, the repertoire was profiled, and TCRdb retains in-frame clones only, with some absent. The sample yields roughly 150,000 clones, 75% to 90% seen once. Sequencing was performed on PBMCs. The receptor's source is a female donor in good health and CMV-seronegative. The chain is built from TRBV6-1 and TRBJ1-2; D call uncertain. As DNA, the CDR3 is TGTGCCAGCAGTGAACGGGATGGCTATGGCTACACCTTC. Protein product: CASSERDGYGYTF.